The T cell receptor (beta chain) under discussion was sequenced for a study of identical twins. TCRdb analysed the 5' RACE reads with MiXCR anew, one entry per CDR3 protein. The sample has more than 400,000 distinct CDR3 sequences, around 15% seen once. There are many counts of this clonotype. These data also featured in a second study, about yellow fever vaccine responses in identical twins.

The clonotype was recovered from a woman aged 18-29 years in good health. The specimen sequenced was CD4+ T cells sorted from blood.

In nucleotides, the CDR3 is TGTGCCAGCTCACCAGGGACAGGGGGAGGGACTGAAGCTTTCTTT. Encoded protein: CASSPGTGGGTEAFF. The chain combines TRBV18 with TRBJ1-1; 11 bases agree with TRBD1. The CDR3 has 15 residues. The V gene's germline CDR1 is KGHSH and CDR2 LQKENI. With 2 bases clipped from V and 5 bases from J, the junction kept 4 bases outside the gene matches.